This TCR beta chain was recorded in a study of T cells after yellow fever vaccination. Whole-study results and caveats: Only a minor proportion of clonotypes was detected across both CD4 and CD8 compartments. Contaminating bulk clonotypes could be abundant in FACS-sorted repertoires.

To note about this clonotype: Antigen specificity is unknown.

Germline V lookup: CDR1 LGHDT, CDR2 YNNKEL (reference sequence). CDR3 length: 14 amino acids. The germline V and J ends were trimmed by 0 bases and 7 bases, with 11 bases remaining between them. MiXCR, applied by TCRdb to the 5' RACE reads, yields one record per CDR3 protein. In the table there are hundreds of thousands of distinct CDR3 sequences, 17% of which are singletons. The chain carries TRBV3-1 and TRBJ2-3; no clear D. The input for sequencing was PBMCs, taken 5 to 6 days after the first yellow fever vaccination. The source of this sequence is a young man who received the YFV17D yellow fever vaccine. CDR3 amino acids: CASSQDLPRNTQYF. CDR3 coding DNA: TGTGCCAGCAGCCAAGATCTCCCACGAAATACGCAGTATTTT.